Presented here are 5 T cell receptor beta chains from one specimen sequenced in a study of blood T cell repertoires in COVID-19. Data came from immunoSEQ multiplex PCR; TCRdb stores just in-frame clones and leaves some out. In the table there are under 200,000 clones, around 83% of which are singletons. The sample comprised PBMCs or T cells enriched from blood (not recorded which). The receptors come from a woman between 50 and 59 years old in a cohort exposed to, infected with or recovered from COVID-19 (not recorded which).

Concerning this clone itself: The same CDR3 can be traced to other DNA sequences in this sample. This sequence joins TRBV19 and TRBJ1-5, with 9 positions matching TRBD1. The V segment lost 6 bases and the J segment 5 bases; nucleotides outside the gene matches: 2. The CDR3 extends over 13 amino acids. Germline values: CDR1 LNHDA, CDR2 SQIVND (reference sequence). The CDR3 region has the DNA TGTGCCAGTAGAGGACAGGGGCATCAGCCCCAGCATTTT. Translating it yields CASRGQGHQPQHF. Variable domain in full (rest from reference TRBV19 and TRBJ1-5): DGGITQSPKYLFRKEGQNVTLSCEQNLNHDAMYWYRQDPGQGLRLIYYSQIVNDFQKGDIAEGYSVSREKKESFPLTVTSAQKNPTAFYLCASRGQGHQPQHFGDGTRLSIL.

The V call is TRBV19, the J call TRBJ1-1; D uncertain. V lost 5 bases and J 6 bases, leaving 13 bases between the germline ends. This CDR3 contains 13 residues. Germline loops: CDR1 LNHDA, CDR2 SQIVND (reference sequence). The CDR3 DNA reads TGTGCCAGTAGTTCACTATCGGCTTCTGAAGCTTTCTTT. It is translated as CASSSLSASEAFF.

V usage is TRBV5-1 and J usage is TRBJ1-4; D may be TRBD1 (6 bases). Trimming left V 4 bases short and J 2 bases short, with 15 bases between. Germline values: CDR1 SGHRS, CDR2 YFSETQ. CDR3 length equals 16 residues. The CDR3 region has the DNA TGCGCCAGCAGCCCGACAGGATCGCAGACTAATGAAAAACTGTTTTTT. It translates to CASSPTGSQTNEKLFF. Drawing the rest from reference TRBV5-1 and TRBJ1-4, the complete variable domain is KAGVTQTPRYLIKTRGQQVTLSCSPISGHRSVSWYQQTPGQGLQFLFEYFSETQRNKGNFPGRFSGRQFSNSRSEMNVSTLELGDSALYLCASSPTGSQTNEKLFFGSGTQLSVL.

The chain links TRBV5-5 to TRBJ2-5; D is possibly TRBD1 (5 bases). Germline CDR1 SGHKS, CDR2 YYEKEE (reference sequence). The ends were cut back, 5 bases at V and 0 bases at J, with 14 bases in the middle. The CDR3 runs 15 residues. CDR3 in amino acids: CASRSLTEYQETQYF. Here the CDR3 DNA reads TGTGCCAGCAGATCTCTGACAGAGTACCAAGAGACCCAGTACTTC.

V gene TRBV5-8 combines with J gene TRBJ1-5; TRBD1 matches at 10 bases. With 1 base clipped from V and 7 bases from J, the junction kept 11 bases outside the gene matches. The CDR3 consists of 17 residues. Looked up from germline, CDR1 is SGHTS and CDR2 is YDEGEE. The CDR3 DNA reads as TGTGCCAGCAGCTTGTTGGGACAGGGGATTATCGGCCAGCCCCAGCATTTT. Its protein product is CASSLLGQGIIGQPQHF.